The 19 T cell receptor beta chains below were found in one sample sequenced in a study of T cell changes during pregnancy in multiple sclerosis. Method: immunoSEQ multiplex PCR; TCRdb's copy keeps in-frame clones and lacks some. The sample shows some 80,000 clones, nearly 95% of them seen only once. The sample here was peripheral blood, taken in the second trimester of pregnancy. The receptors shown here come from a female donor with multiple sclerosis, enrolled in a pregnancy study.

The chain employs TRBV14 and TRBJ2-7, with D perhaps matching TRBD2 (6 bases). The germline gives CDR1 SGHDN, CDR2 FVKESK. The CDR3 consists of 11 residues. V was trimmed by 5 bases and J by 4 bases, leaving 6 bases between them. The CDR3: CASSAGYEQYF. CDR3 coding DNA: TGTGCCAGCAGCGCGGGATACGAGCAGTACTTC. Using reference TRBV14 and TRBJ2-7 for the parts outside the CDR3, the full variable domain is EAGVTQFPSHSVIEKGQTVTLRCDPISGHDNLYWYRRVMGKEIKFLLHFVKESKQDESGMPNNRFLAERTGGTYSTLKVQPAELEDSGVYFCASSAGYEQYFGPGTRLTVT.

The CDR3 sequence is CASSQVMQVEQFF. The CDR3 nucleotides are TGTGCCAGCAGCCAAGTGATGCAGGTAGAGCAGTTCTTC. The V gene is TRBV14, the J gene TRBJ2-1; D is uncertain. Looked up from germline, CDR1 is SGHDN and CDR2 is FVKESK. V was trimmed by 1 base and J by 10 bases, leaving 11 bases between them. CDR3 size: 13 residues.

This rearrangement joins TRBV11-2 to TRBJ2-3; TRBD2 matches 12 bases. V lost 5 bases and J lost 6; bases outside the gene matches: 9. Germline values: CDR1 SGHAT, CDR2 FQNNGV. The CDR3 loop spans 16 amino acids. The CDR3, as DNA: TGTGCCAGCAGCCCCTGGACTAGCGGGATTACGGATACGCAGTATTTT. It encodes CASSPWTSGITDTQYF.

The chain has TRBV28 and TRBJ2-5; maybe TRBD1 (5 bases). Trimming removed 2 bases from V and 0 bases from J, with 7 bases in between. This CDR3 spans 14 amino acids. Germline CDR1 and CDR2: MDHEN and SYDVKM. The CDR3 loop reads CASSLRGYQETQYF. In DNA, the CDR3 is TGTGCCAGCAGTTTAAGGGGCTACCAAGAGACCCAGTACTTC.

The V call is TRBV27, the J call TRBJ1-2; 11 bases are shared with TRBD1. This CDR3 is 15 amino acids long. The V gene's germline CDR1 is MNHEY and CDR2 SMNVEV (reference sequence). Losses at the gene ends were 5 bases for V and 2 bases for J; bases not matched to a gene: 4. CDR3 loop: CASSLRDRGNYGYTF. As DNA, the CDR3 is TGTGCCAGCAGTCTACGGGACAGGGGGAACTATGGCTACACCTTC.

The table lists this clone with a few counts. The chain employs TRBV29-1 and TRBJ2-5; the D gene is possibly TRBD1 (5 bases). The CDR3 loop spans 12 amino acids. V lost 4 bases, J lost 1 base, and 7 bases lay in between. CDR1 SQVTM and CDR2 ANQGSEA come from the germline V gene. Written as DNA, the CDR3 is TGCAGCGTTGGACAGCCCCAAGAGACCCAGTACTTC. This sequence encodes CSVGQPQETQYF.

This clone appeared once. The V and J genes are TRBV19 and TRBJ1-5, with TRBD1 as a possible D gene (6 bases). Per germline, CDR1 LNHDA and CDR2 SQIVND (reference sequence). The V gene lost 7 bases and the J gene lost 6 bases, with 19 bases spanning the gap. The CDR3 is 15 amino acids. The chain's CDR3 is CASMARGGARQPQHF. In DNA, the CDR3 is TGTGCCAGTATGGCCAGGGGAGGGGCTCGTCAGCCCCAGCATTTT.

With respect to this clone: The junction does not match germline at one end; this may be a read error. The CDR3: CASSQVQGGQGRLNF. The CDR3 DNA reads as TGCGCCAGCAGCCAAGTACAGGGAGGACAGGGGAGGCTAAACTTC. V is TRBV4-1 and J is TRBJ2-7; 9 bases agree with TRBD1. The germline gives CDR1 MGHRA, CDR2 YSYEKL. This CDR3 contains 15 residues.

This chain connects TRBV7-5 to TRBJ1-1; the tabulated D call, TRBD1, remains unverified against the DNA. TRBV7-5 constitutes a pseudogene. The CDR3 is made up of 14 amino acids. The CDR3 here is CVRSLPGVNTEAFF. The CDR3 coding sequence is TGTGTCAGAAGCCTACCAGGGGTGAACACTGAAGCTTTCTTT.

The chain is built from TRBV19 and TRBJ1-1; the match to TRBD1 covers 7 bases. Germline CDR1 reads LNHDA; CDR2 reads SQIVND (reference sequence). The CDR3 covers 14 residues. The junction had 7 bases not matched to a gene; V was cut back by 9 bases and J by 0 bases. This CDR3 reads CASQRQGLNTEAFF. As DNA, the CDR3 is TGTGCCAGCCAAAGACAGGGACTGAACACTGAAGCTTTCTTT.

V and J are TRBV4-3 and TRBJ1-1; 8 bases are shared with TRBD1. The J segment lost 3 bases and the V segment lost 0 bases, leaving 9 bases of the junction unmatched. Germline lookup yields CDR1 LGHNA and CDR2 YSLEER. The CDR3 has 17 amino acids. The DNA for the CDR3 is TGCGCCAGCAGCCAAGATACCCTGGAGACAGGGGACACTGAAGCTTTCTTT. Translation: CASSQDTLETGDTEAFF.

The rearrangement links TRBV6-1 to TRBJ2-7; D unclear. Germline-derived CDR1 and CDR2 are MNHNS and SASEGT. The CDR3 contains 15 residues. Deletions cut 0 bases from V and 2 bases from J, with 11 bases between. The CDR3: CASSEAVSRAYEQYF. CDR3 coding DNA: TGTGCCAGCAGTGAAGCAGTTTCCCGCGCCTACGAGCAGTACTTC.

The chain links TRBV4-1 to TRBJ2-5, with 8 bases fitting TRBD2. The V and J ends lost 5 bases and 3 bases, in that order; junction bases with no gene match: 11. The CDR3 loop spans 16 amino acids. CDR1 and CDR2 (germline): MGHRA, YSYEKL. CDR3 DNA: TGCGCCAGCAGCATGGGAGCGGGAGCTGGGGAAGAGACCCAGTACTTC. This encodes CASSMGAGAGEETQYF.

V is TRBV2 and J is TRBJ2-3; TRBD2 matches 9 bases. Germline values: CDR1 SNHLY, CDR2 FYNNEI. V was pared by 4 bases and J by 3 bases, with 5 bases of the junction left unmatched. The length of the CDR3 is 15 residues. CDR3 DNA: TGTGCCAGCAGTGGGGGTAGCGGGGGAACAGATACGCAGTATTTT. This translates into CASSGGSGGTDTQYF. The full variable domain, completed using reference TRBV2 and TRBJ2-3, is EPEVTQTPSHQVTQMGQEVILRCVPISNHLYFYWYRQILGQKVEFLVSFYNNEISEKSEIFDDQFSVERPDGSNFTLKIRSTKLEDSAMYFCASSGGSGGTDTQYFGPGTRLTVL.

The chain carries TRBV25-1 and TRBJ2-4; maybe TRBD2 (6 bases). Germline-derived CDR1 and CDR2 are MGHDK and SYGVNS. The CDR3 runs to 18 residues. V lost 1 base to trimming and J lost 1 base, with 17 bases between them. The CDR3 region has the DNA TGTGCCAGCAGTGAATGGGGGGACGTCGACGGGGCCAAAAACATTCAGTACTTC. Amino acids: CASSEWGDVDGAKNIQYF.

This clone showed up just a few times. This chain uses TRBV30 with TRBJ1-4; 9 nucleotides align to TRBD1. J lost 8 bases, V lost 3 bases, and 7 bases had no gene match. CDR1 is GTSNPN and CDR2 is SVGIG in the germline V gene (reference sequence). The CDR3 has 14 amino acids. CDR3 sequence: CAWRSGTGWEKLFF. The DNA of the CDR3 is TGTGCCTGGAGGAGTGGGACAGGGTGGGAAAAACTGTTTTTT.

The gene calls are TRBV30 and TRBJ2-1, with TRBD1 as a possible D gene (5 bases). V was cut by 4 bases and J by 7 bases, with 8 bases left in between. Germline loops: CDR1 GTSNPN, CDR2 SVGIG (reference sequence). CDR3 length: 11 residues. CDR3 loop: CAWTPGNEQFF. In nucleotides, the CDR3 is TGTGCCTGGACTCCAGGGAATGAGCAGTTCTTC.

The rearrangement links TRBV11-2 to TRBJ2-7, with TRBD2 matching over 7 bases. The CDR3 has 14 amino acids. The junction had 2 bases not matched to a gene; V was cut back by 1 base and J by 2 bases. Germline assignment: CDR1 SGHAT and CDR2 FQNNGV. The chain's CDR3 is CASSLAGGAYEQYF. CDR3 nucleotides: TGTGCCAGCAGCTTAGCGGGAGGTGCCTACGAGCAGTACTTC.

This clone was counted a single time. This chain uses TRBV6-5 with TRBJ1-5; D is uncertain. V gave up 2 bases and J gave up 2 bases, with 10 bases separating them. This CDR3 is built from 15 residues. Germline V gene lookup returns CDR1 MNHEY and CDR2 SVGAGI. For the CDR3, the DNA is TGTGCCAGCAGTTACGCCCGGGGAGGCAATCAGCCCCAGCATTTT. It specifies CASSYARGGNQPQHF.